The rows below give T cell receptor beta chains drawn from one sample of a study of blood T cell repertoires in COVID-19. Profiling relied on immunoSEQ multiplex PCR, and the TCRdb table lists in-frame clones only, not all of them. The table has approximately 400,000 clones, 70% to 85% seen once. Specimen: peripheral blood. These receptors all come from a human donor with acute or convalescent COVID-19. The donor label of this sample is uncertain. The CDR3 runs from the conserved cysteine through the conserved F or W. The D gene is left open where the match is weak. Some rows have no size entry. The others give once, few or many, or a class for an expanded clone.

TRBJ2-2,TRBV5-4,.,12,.,CASGSTYGELFF,TGTGCCAGCGGTTCTACTTACGGGGAGCTGTTTTTT
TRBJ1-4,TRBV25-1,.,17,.,CASSEYNGREPNEKLFF,TGTGCCAGCAGTGAATATAATGGACGGGAACCTAATGAAAAACTGTTTTTT
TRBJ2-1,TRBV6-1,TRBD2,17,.,CASSGPSGFSASNEQFF,TGTGCCAGCAGTGGCCCTAGCGGGTTCTCGGCCAGCAATGAGCAGTTCTTC
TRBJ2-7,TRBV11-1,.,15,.,CASSASRLYSYEQYF,TGTGCCAGCAGCGCCTCGCGGCTCTACTCCTACGAGCAGTACTTC
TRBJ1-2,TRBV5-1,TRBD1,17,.,CASSLAGQGDPRYGYTF,TGCGCCAGCAGCTTGGCCGGACAGGGCGACCCCCGCTATGGCTACACCTTC
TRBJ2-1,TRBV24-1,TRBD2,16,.,CATSVTSGGSYNEQFF,TGTGCCACCAGTGTCACTAGCGGGGGTTCCTACAATGAGCAGTTCTTC
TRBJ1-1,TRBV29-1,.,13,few,CSAAGQMNTEAFF,TGCAGCGCGGCTGGACAGATGAACACTGAAGCTTTCTTT
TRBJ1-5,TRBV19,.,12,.,CASSILHQPQHF,TGTGCCAGTAGTATTCTCCATCAGCCCCAGCATTTT
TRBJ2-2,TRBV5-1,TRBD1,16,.,CAIRASQGPNTGELFF,TGCGCCATCAGGGCCTCACAGGGGCCAAACACCGGGGAGCTGTTTTTT
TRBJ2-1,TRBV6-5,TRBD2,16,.,CASSYIAGGTYNEQFF,TGTGCCAGCAGTTACATTGCGGGAGGGACCTACAATGAGCAGTTCTTC
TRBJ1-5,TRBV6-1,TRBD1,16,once,CASSEEGQGSNQPQHF,TGTGCCAGCAGTGAAGAAGGACAGGGTAGCAATCAGCCCCAGCATTTT
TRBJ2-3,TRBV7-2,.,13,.,CASSLERTDTQYF,TGTGCCAGCAGCTTAGAGCGGACAGATACGCAGTATTTT
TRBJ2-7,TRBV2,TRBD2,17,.,CASSVGLAGATTYEQYF,TGTGCCAGCAGTGTAGGACTAGCGGGGGCGACAACCTACGAGCAGTACTTC
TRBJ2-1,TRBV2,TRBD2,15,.,CASSRTSGGTLRQFF,TGTGCCAGCAGCAGGACTAGCGGGGGCACACTTCGGCAGTTCTTC
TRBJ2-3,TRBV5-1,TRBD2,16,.,CASSLEASGGTDTQYF,TGCGCCAGCAGCTTGGAAGCTAGCGGGGGCACAGATACGCAGTATTTT
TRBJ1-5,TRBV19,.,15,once,CASSILSQGGQPQHF,TGTGCCAGTAGTATTTTAAGCCAGGGCGGACAGCCCCAGCATTTT
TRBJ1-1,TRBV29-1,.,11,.,CSTRLGTEAFF,TGCAGCACTAGGTTGGGTACTGAAGCTTTCTTT
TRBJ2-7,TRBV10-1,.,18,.,CASSDLLQCSLLVYEQYF,TGCGCCAGCAGTGACCTCTTGCAGTGCTCCCTGCTCGTCTACGAGCAGTACTTC
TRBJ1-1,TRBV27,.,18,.,CASSPWVSWGSLDTEAFF,TGTGCCAGCAGCCCCTGGGTGTCGTGGGGCTCCCTGGACACTGAAGCTTTCTTT
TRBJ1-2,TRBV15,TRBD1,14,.,CATSGVGTGPGYTF,TGTGCCACCAGCGGAGTGGGGACAGGCCCTGGCTACACCTTC
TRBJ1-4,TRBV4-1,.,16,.,CASSQGPSSEVEKLFF,TGCGCCAGCAGCCAAGGCCCCTCAAGCGAAGTTGAAAAACTGTTTTTT
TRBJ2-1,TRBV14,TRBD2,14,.,CASSPGGVVNEQFF,TGTGCCAGCAGCCCCGGGGGGGTAGTCAATGAGCAGTTCTTC
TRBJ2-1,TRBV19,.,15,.,CASSILADSYNEQFF,TGTGCCAGTAGTATACTGGCGGATAGTTACAATGAGCAGTTCTTC
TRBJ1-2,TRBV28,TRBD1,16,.,CASSSLRDRENYGYTF,TGTGCCAGCAGTTCCCTCAGGGACAGGGAAAACTATGGCTACACCTTC
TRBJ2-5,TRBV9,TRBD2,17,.,CASSTSWGLASPGTQYF,TGTGCCAGCAGCACTAGCTGGGGACTAGCGAGCCCGGGGACCCAGTACTTC
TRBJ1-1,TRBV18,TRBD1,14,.,CASSPDRGHTEAFF,TGTGCCAGCTCACCGGACAGGGGGCACACTGAAGCTTTCTTT
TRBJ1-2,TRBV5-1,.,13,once,CASSFIGGGGYTF,TGCGCCAGCAGCTTTATTGGCGGGGGTGGCTACACCTTC
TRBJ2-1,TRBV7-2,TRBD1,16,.,CASSLRRDRVENEQFF,TGTGCCAGCAGCTTAAGGAGGGACAGGGTCGAGAATGAGCAGTTCTTC
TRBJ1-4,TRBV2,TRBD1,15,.,CASRGTGGRGEKLFF,TGTGCCAGCAGGGGAACAGGGGGCCGAGGGGAAAAACTGTTTTTT
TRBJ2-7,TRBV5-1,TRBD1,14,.,CASRSGQGIDEQYF,TGCGCCAGCAGGTCGGGACAGGGGATCGACGAGCAGTACTTC
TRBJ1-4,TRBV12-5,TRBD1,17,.,CASGPWDRQTKNEKLFF,TGTGCTAGTGGTCCCTGGGACAGACAAACCAAAAATGAAAAACTGTTTTTT
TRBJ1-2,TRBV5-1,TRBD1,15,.,CASSLAGQINYGYTF,TGCGCCAGCAGCTTGGCGGGACAGATTAACTATGGCTACACCTTC
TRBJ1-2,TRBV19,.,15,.,CASSIGRGSNYGYTF,TGTGCCAGTAGTATAGGAAGGGGGTCGAACTATGGCTACACCTTC
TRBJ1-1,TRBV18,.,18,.,CASSPVLGVGIMNTEAFF,TGTGCCAGCTCACCAGTTTTAGGGGTGGGGATAATGAACACTGAAGCTTTCTTT
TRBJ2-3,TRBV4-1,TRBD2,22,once,CASSQRNTAGGPSWPRRDTQYF,TGCGCCAGCAGCCAACGCAACACGGCGGGAGGGCCCTCATGGCCACGACGGGATACGCAGTATTTT
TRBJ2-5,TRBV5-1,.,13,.,CASSFSVGETQYF,TGCGCCAGCAGCTTTAGCGTCGGGGAGACCCAGTACTTC
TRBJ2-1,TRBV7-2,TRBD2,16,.,CASSLLASGRRGEQFF,TGTGCCAGCAGCTTATTAGCTAGCGGGAGAAGGGGTGAGCAGTTCTTC
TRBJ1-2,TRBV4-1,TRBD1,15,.,CASSNLQGANYGYTF,TGCGCCAGCAGCAACCTACAGGGGGCAAACTATGGCTACACCTTC
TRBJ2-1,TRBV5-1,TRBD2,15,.,CASSSGTSGGNEQFF,TGCGCCAGCAGCTCCGGGACTAGCGGAGGCAATGAGCAGTTCTTC
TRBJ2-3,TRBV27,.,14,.,CASSPGQNTDTQYF,TGTGCCAGCAGTCCCGGACAGAACACAGATACGCAGTATTTT
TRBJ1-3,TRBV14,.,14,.,CASSQERGPNTIYF,TGTGCCAGCAGCCAAGAGCGAGGGCCGAACACCATATATTTT
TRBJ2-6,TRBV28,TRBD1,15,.,CASSSGGAGANVLTF,TGTGCCAGCAGTTCAGGGGGCGCTGGGGCCAACGTCCTGACTTTC
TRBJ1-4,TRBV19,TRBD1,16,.,CASSPDRGRGAEKLFF,TGTGCCAGTAGTCCCGACAGGGGGCGCGGAGCCGAAAAACTGTTTTTT
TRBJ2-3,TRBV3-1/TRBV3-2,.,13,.,CASSTLYRDTQYF,TGTGCCAGCAGCACCCTCTATCGGGATACGCAGTATTTT
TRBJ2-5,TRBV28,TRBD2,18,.,CASSLPGTSGGRGKTQYF,TGTGCCAGCAGTTTGCCCGGGACTAGCGGGGGGCGGGGAAAGACCCAGTACTTC
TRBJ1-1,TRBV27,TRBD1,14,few,CASRQGMMNTEAFF,TGTGCCAGCCGACAGGGAATGATGAACACTGAAGCTTTCTTT
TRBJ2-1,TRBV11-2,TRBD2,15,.,CASSATAGGYNEQFF,TGTGCCAGCAGCGCTACAGCGGGAGGTTACAATGAGCAGTTCTTC
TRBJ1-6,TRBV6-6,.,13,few,CATTSVYNSPLHF,TGTGCCACCACCTCGGTCTATAATTCACCCCTCCACTTT
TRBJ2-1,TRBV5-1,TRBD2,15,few,CASSNTSGGYNEQFF,TGCGCCAGCAGCAACACTAGCGGGGGCTACAATGAGCAGTTCTTC